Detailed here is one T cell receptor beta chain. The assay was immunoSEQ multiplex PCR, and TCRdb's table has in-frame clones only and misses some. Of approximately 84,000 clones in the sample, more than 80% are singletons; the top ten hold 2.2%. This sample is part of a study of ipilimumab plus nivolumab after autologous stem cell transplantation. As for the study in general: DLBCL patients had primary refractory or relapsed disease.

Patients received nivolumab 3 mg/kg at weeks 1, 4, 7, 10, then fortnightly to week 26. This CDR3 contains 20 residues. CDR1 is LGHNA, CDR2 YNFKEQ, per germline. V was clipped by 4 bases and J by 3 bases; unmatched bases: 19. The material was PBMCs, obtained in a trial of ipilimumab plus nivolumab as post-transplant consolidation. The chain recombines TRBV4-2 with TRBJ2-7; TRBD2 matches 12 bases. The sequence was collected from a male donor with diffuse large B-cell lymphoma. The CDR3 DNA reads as TGTGCCAGCAGCCGACACTTACTAGCGGGGGGCCTCTCGACCTTCTACGAGCAGTACTTC. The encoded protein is CASSRHLLAGGLSTFYEQYF.